One sample yielded the 3 T cell receptor beta chains listed below, sequenced in a study of response to subunit inactivated influenza vaccine. TCRdb re-derived calls from the RT-PCR reads in MiXCR, one entry per CDR3 protein. The sample carries 500,000 to 550,000 distinct CDR3 sequences, roughly 23% recorded once. This sample was shared with a second study, whose subject was T cells expressing NK-cell markers. This second study notes: For TCR beta, cDNA was produced by 5'RACE template switching with UMIs.

The input for sequencing was CD4+ T cells sorted from PBMCs, taken 11 to 12 days after vaccination. These receptors were taken from a man in his fifties who received an inactivated influenza vaccine.

The rearrangement uses TRBV6-2 or TRBV6-3 and TRBJ2-1, with D possibly called TRBD1 or TRBD2 (5 bases each). Between the trimmed V and J ends, which lost 3 bases and 9 bases, there was a span of 15 bases. Germline V gene lookup returns CDR1 MNHEY and CDR2 SVGEGT. The length of the CDR3 is 14 residues. The CDR3 DNA sequence: TGTGCCAGCAGTTATAGGGGAGCAGTCAGTGAGCAGTTCTTC. Protein product: CASSYRGAVSEQFF.

This clonotype was seen only a few times. DNA of the CDR3: TGCGCCAGCAGCCCACGCCCGGGGGGTAACATTCAGTACTTC. Translating gives CASSPRPGGNIQYF. The rearrangement links TRBV5-1 to TRBJ2-4; 7 bases agree with TRBD2. Germline V gene data show CDR1 as SGHRS and CDR2 as YFSETQ. Losses at the gene ends were 4 bases for V and 7 bases for J; bases not matched to a gene: 8. There are 14 residues in the CDR3.

The rearrangement uses TRBV20-1 and TRBJ2-3, with D perhaps given as TRBD1 or TRBD2 (5 bases each). In germline, CDR1 is DFQATT, CDR2 SNEGSKA (reference sequence). Trimming removed 0 bases from V and 1 base from J, with 11 bases in between. The CDR3 is 15 amino acids. CDR3 sequence (DNA): TGCAGTGCTAGAGATCCGAGGGGCGGCACAGATACGCAGTATTTT. Translated: CSARDPRGGTDTQYF.